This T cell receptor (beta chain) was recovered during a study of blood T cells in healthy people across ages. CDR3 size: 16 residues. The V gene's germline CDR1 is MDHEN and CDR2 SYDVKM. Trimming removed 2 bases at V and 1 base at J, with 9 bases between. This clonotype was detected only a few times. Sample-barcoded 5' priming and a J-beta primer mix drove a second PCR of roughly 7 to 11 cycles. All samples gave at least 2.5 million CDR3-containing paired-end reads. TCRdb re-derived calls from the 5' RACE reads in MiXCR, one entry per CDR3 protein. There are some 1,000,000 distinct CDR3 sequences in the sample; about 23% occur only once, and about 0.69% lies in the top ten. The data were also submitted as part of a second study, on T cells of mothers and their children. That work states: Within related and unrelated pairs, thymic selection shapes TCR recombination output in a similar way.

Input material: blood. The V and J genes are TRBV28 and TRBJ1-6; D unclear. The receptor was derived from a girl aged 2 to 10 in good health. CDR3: CASSLIWISYNSPLHF. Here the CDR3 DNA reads TGTGCCAGCAGTTTAATCTGGATTTCCTATAATTCACCCCTCCACTTT. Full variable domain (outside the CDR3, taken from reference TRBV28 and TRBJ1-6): DVKVTQSSRYLVKRTGEKVFLECVQDMDHENMFWYRQDPGLGLRLIYFSYDVKMKEKGDIPEGYSVSREKKERFSLILESASTNQTSMYLCASSLIWISYNSPLHFGNGTRLTVT.